This passage covers 10 T cell receptor beta chains from one sample sequenced in a study of shared clonotypes between healthy human individuals. Selected positively for CCR7 and CD45RO-negative, naive CD8 cells excluded terminally differentiated effector memory CD45RA+ cells. Clones were sequenced by immunoSEQ multiplex PCR, and TCRdb holds only the in-frame ones, with some missing. The sample has about 1,900,000 clones, about 95% seen once; the top ten hold around 1%. Sequencing was done on a sample of naive CD8+ T cells sorted from blood. Receptors originate from a man between 18 and 29 years old in good health.

Comment on this clone: The sample has other DNA sequences that encode this CDR3 too. V and J are TRBV4-1 and TRBJ2-7; TRBD2 aligns across 7 bases. Germline values: CDR1 MGHRA, CDR2 YSYEKL. With V trimmed by 0 bases and J by 6 bases, 2 bases remained unmatched. This CDR3 comprises 13 residues. CDR3 coding DNA: TGCGCCAGCAGCCAAGATCCGGGGGGCGAGCAGTACTTC. This codes for CASSQDPGGEQYF.

The V and J genes are TRBV7-6 and TRBJ1-2; 8 nucleotides line up with TRBD1. Germline values: CDR1 SGHVS, CDR2 FNYEAQ. The V and J ends lost 4 bases and 3 bases, in that order; junction bases with no gene match: 1. The CDR3 covers 13 residues. The CDR3 loop reads CASSSDRDYGYTF. In DNA form, the CDR3 reads TGTGCCAGCAGCTCGGACAGGGACTATGGCTACACCTTC.

The gene calls are TRBV5-5 and TRBJ1-6, with 9 bases aligning to TRBD1. Germline V gene sequence: CDR1 SGHKS, CDR2 YYEKEE (reference sequence). This CDR3 comprises 17 residues. The V and J ends lost 0 bases and 10 bases, in that order; junction bases with no gene match: 11. CDR3 sequence reads: CASSLVVGTGLSSPLHF. The CDR3 DNA reads TGTGCCAGCAGCTTGGTAGTGGGGACAGGGCTTTCCTCACCCCTCCACTTT.

Only one count was recorded for this clone. The V call is TRBV29-1, the J call TRBJ2-7, with D possibly matching TRBD2 (5 bases). Germline loops: CDR1 SQVTM, CDR2 ANQGSEA. The V end lost 6 bases, the J end lost 1 base, and 16 bases lay between the germline ends. The CDR3 is 14 residues long. The DNA for the CDR3 is TGCAGCGTCGTTTACTACGGGATTTCCTACGAGCAGTACTTC. It codes for CSVVYYGISYEQYF.

This chain joins TRBV2 and TRBJ1-6; perhaps TRBD1 as D (5 bases). Germline loops: CDR1 SNHLY, CDR2 FYNNEI. The CDR3 contains 15 residues. Trimming shortened V by 7 bases and J by 6 bases, and 16 bases separated the two germline ends. The CDR3 DNA follows: TGTGCCAGCATTCCCTTGGGGGGTGGTAATTCACCCCTCCACTTT. It translates to CASIPLGGGNSPLHF.

The chain couples TRBV2 to TRBJ2-7; possible D gene TRBD1, 6 bases. From germline, CDR1 is SNHLY and CDR2 FYNNEI. This CDR3 has 15 amino acids. V was trimmed by 6 bases and J by 0 bases, leaving 15 bases between them. The CDR3: CASSPRTAFSYEQYF. The CDR3 region has the DNA TGTGCCAGCAGCCCGAGGACAGCCTTCTCCTACGAGCAGTACTTC. The variable domain in full, completed from reference TRBV2 and TRBJ2-7, reads EPEVTQTPSHQVTQMGQEVILRCVPISNHLYFYWYRQILGQKVEFLVSFYNNEISEKSEIFDDQFSVERPDGSNFTLKIRSTKLEDSAMYFCASSPRTAFSYEQYFGPGTRLTVT.

The chain couples TRBV7-9 to TRBJ1-1; 7 bases are shared with TRBD1. Germline V gene lookup returns CDR1 SEHNR and CDR2 FQNEAQ (reference sequence). The CDR3 has 17 amino acids. Unmatched junction bases numbered 11, after V lost 2 bases and J lost 2 bases. CDR3 nucleotide sequence: TGTGCCAGCAGCTTAATTCCGACAGGGAACTTAAACACTGAAGCTTTCTTT. This translates into CASSLIPTGNLNTEAFF.

This rearrangement joins TRBV28 to TRBJ2-5; D uncertain. V dropped 3 bases and J dropped 2 bases, with 7 bases sitting between them. CDR3 length equals 13 residues. From germline, CDR1 is MDHEN and CDR2 SYDVKM. In nucleotides, the CDR3 is TGTGCCAGCAGTTTTGATCTACAAGAGACCCAGTACTTC. Translation gives CASSFDLQETQYF. Full variable domain (rest looked up from reference TRBV28 and TRBJ2-5): DVKVTQSSRYLVKRTGEKVFLECVQDMDHENMFWYRQDPGLGLRLIYFSYDVKMKEKGDIPEGYSVSREKKERFSLILESASTNQTSMYLCASSFDLQETQYFGPGTRLLVL.

The V and J genes are TRBV19 and TRBJ1-5, with D unresolved. The V end lost 3 bases, the J end lost 3 bases, and 12 bases lay between the germline ends. Germline V gene lookup returns CDR1 LNHDA and CDR2 SQIVND (reference sequence). The CDR3 runs 15 residues. The CDR3 DNA follows: TGTGCCAGTAGTATCGAGTTGTCTTTCAATCAGCCCCAGCATTTT. The encoded protein is CASSIELSFNQPQHF.

The chain carries TRBV4-3 and TRBJ2-7, with 7 bases aligning to TRBD2. The CDR3 spans 14 residues. The germline V gene encodes CDR1 LGHNA and CDR2 YSLEER. The ends lost 4 bases at V and 0 bases at J; junction bases unmatched: 3. The DNA for the CDR3 is TGCGCCAGCAGCCCCGGGACTAACTCCTACGAGCAGTACTTC. As protein: CASSPGTNSYEQYF.